The 20 T cell receptor beta chains reported below all come from one sample, sequenced in a study of blood T cell repertoires in COVID-19. The data were produced by immunoSEQ multiplex PCR, yet TCRdb's version contains in-frame clones alone and is incomplete. The top ten clones hold around a quarter of a sample with about 98,000 clones, over 70% of them seen once. Material: peripheral blood. These receptors originate from a man in his 70s with acute or convalescent COVID-19.

The rearrangement joins TRBV20-1 to TRBJ1-4, with unresolved D. V was pared by 3 bases and J by 8 bases, with 10 bases between. The CDR3 runs to 12 residues. CDR1 is DFQATT and CDR2 is SNEGSKA in the germline V gene (reference sequence). The CDR3 loop reads CSASISGEKLFF. CDR3 DNA sequence: TGCAGTGCTAGTATTTCGGGGGAAAAACTGTTTTTT.

This clone was seen a handful of times. The V and J genes are TRBV4-2 and TRBJ2-1; 7 nucleotides match TRBD1. The length of the CDR3 is 15 residues. CDR1 is LGHNA and CDR2 is YNFKEQ in the germline V gene. The junction had 2 bases not matched to a gene; V was cut back by 0 bases and J by 3 bases. CDR3 nucleotides: TGTGCCAGCAGCCAAGATCCAGGGGGCTACAATGAGCAGTTCTTC. Translated: CASSQDPGGYNEQFF.

The rearrangement links TRBV2 to TRBJ1-3, with D perhaps TRBD1 (6 bases). CDR1 is SNHLY, CDR2 FYNNEI, per germline. The CDR3 runs 15 residues. Trimming removed 5 bases from V and 0 bases from J, with 11 bases in between. The CDR3 region is CASSPYRASGNTIYF. The CDR3 region has the DNA TGTGCCAGCAGTCCCTACAGGGCCTCTGGAAACACCATATATTTT.

This clone occurred many times. The gene calls are TRBV5-1 and TRBJ2-7; 10 bases match TRBD1. This CDR3 is 15 amino acids long. Germline trimming cut 6 bases from V and 3 bases from J; bases unmatched to any gene: 9. Germline V CDR1 and CDR2: SGHRS, YFSETQ. The chain's CDR3 is CASTSGTGAYYEQYF. As DNA, the CDR3 is TGCGCCAGCACGTCAGGGACAGGGGCCTACTACGAGCAGTACTTC.

The chain carries TRBV4-1 and TRBJ2-7; the match to TRBD1 covers 9 bases. The CDR3 totals 15 residues. V was clipped by 4 bases and J by 1 base; unmatched bases: 5. The germline V gene has CDR1 MGHRA and CDR2 YSYEKL. CDR3 region: CASSRDRELSYEQYF. The CDR3 DNA reads as TGCGCCAGCAGCCGGGACAGGGAGTTATCCTACGAGCAGTACTTC.

The J gene is TRBJ2-5, the V gene TRBV5-1, with 8 bases that match TRBD1. V was clipped by 4 bases and J by 2 bases; unmatched bases: 4. The germline CDR1 and CDR2 sequences are SGHRS and YFSETQ. This CDR3 is 14 amino acids long. The CDR3 here is CASSLGQGQETQYF. The DNA for the CDR3 is TGCGCCAGCAGCCTAGGACAGGGACAAGAGACCCAGTACTTC.

This chain uses TRBV19 with TRBJ2-7; TRBD2 agrees at 10 bases. The trim removed 5 bases at V and 5 bases at J, leaving 6 bases unmatched. CDR1 LNHDA and CDR2 SQIVND come from the germline V gene (reference sequence). The CDR3 extends over 14 amino acids. CDR3 protein: CASSVMGLAHEQYF. The CDR3 coding sequence is TGTGCCAGTAGTGTTATGGGACTAGCGCACGAGCAGTACTTC.

The gene calls are TRBV4-2 and TRBJ2-3; D gene unclear. V was cut by 1 base and J by 6 bases, with 8 bases left in between. In germline, CDR1 is LGHNA, CDR2 YNFKEQ. The CDR3 length is 13 residues. The DNA for the CDR3 is TGTGCCAGCAGCCAAGCGATGGAGGATACGCAGTATTTT. Protein product: CASSQAMEDTQYF.

The rearrangement joins TRBV28 to TRBJ2-5; 7 bases map to TRBD2. This CDR3 comprises 16 residues. Looked up from germline, CDR1 is MDHEN and CDR2 is SYDVKM. V gave up 5 bases and J gave up 5 bases; unmatched junction bases: 14. CDR3 protein: CASSVWGGGFGETQYF. The CDR3 nucleotides read TGTGCCAGCAGTGTGTGGGGGGGAGGGTTTGGTGAGACCCAGTACTTC.

The chain combines TRBV13 with TRBJ2-5; 7 bases are a match to TRBD2. Germline V gives CDR1 PRHDT, CDR2 FYEKMQ (reference sequence). The V segment lost 3 bases and the J segment 5 bases; nucleotides outside the gene matches: 6. The CDR3 is 14 amino acids. DNA of the CDR3: TGTGCCAGCAGCTTCGAGCGGGGAGTGGAGACCCAGTACTTC. Its translation is CASSFERGVETQYF.

The chain is built from TRBV7-2 and TRBJ2-1; D perhaps matches TRBD2 (7 bases). Germline CDR1 SGHTA, CDR2 FQGNSA. This CDR3 has 16 amino acids. Between the trimmed V and J ends, which lost 4 bases and 6 bases, there was a span of 19 bases. In nucleotides, the CDR3 is TGTGCCAGCAGCTCCCATATTCTGGGAGGGGGCAATGAGCAGTTCTTC. This codes for CASSSHILGGGNEQFF.

This chain's CDR3 is CASSFNRRLSGNTIYF. The CDR3 bases are TGTGCCAGCAGTTTCAATCGGAGACTTTCGGGAAACACCATATATTTT. The rearrangement links TRBV28 to TRBJ1-3; D call uncertain. CDR3 length: 16 residues. CDR1 is MDHEN, CDR2 SYDVKM, per germline. Trimming stripped 3 bases from V and 4 bases from J, with 16 bases between.

This clone has a handful of counts. The chain has TRBV11-2 and TRBJ2-1; TRBD2 agrees at 8 bases. Per the germline V gene, CDR1 is SGHAT and CDR2 is FQNNGV. J gave up 4 bases and V 3 bases, and 5 bases lay outside the gene matches. The CDR3 spans 15 residues. CDR3 DNA: TGTGCCAGCAGCTTGGGCGCGGGGGGATACAATGAGCAGTTCTTC. Protein: CASSLGAGGYNEQFF. The variable domain in full, with the rest retrieved from reference TRBV11-2 and TRBJ2-1, is EAGVAQSPRYKIIEKRQSVAFWCNPISGHATLYWYQQILGQGPKLLIQFQNNGVVDDSQLPKDRFSAERLKGVDSTLKIQPAKLEDSAVYLCASSLGAGGYNEQFFGPGTRLTVL.

The chain recombines TRBV4-3 with TRBJ2-3; 9 nucleotides agree with TRBD2. CDR3 size: 17 residues. With V trimmed by 4 bases and J by 3 bases, 11 bases remained unmatched. Germline V lookup: CDR1 LGHNA, CDR2 YSLEER. CDR3 amino acids: CASSRSLAGASTDTQYF. The CDR3 DNA sequence: TGCGCCAGCAGCCGGTCGTTAGCGGGAGCCTCGACAGATACGCAGTATTTT.

The rearrangement links TRBV7-3 to TRBJ1-1, with D tentatively TRBD1 (6 bases). With 4 bases removed from V and 3 bases from J, the gap between germline ends came to 9 bases. The CDR3 consists of 13 residues. The germline V gene encodes CDR1 SGHTA and CDR2 FQGTGA. CDR3 nucleotide sequence: TGTGCCAGCAGCTCCGACAGGTACACTGAAGCTTTCTTT. Translation: CASSSDRYTEAFF.

The chain employs TRBV13 and TRBJ2-6; 7 bases are shared with TRBD1. From germline, CDR1 is PRHDT and CDR2 FYEKMQ (reference sequence). Trimming cost V 3 bases and J 0 bases; bases outside gene matches: 5. This CDR3 region has 17 residues. In DNA form, the CDR3 reads TGTGCCAGCAGCTTTTGGACAGGATACTCTGGGGCCAACGTCCTGACTTTC. Translated, it gives CASSFWTGYSGANVLTF.

Only a few counts were recorded for this clone. This chain connects TRBV3-1 (or the pseudogene TRBV3-2) to TRBJ1-4; no reliable D call. Trimming took off 4 bases at V and 7 bases at J, with 13 bases between the two ends. The CDR3 covers 14 residues. Looked up from germline, CDR1 is LGHDT and CDR2 is YNNKEL (reference sequence). The CDR3, as DNA: TGTGCCAGCAGCCCGACCGGGGATAGTGAAAAACTGTTTTTT. Its protein is CASSPTGDSEKLFF.

This chain connects TRBV9 to TRBJ2-2; D is uncertain. CDR3 length equals 15 residues. Looked up from germline, CDR1 is SGDLS and CDR2 is YYNGEE. Deletions cut 0 bases from V and 3 bases from J, with 9 bases between. CDR3 in amino acids: CASSVAIQDTGELFF. In DNA, the CDR3 is TGTGCCAGCAGCGTAGCTATTCAGGACACCGGGGAGCTGTTTTTT.

This chain uses TRBV28 with TRBJ2-7; D is perhaps TRBD2 (6 bases). The CDR3 has 14 residues. V was cut by 2 bases and J by 2 bases, with 10 bases left in between. The germline V gene has CDR1 MDHEN and CDR2 SYDVKM. The CDR3 DNA sequence: TGTGCCAGCAGTTTACCGCGGGATCCCTACGAGCAGTACTTC. Protein sequence: CASSLPRDPYEQYF. The whole variable domain, remainder taken from reference TRBV28 and TRBJ2-7, is DVKVTQSSRYLVKRTGEKVFLECVQDMDHENMFWYRQDPGLGLRLIYFSYDVKMKEKGDIPEGYSVSREKKERFSLILESASTNQTSMYLCASSLPRDPYEQYFGPGTRLTVT.

The rearrangement joins TRBV27 to TRBJ2-7; 7 nucleotides agree with TRBD1. With 2 bases clipped from V and 6 bases from J, the junction kept 1 base outside the gene matches. Looked up from germline, CDR1 is MNHEY and CDR2 is SMNVEV (reference sequence). This CDR3 has 12 amino acids. The CDR3 coding sequence is TGTGCCAGCAGTTTAAGGGGGCGCGAGCAGTACTTC. Its translation: CASSLRGREQYF.